These 27 T cell receptor beta chains came from one sample sequenced in a study of early T cells in non-severe SARS-CoV-2 infection (dated by TCRdb to the early 2020s). The library was made by 5' RACE. Sequencing was performed on a NextSeq 500. The public reads were reprocessed in TCRdb via fastp at Q25 and MiXCR, keeping in-frame beta chains. Every distinct CDR3 protein forms one entry, paired with its most common genes and DNA. The sample table holds 54,000 or so distinct CDR3 sequences, of which approximately 5.6% were seen once. The top ten clonotypes cover approximately 6.3% of the sample. Source material: whole blood. The origin of the receptors is an adult who was a healthcare worker with PCR-confirmed SARS-CoV-2 infection or an uninfected control (not recorded which).

The sample holds many counts of this clonotype. V gene TRBV11-2 combines with J gene TRBJ1-1; 7 nucleotides agree with TRBD1. Germline lookup yields CDR1 SGHAT and CDR2 FQNNGV. The CDR3 totals 15 residues. J lost 0 bases, V lost 5 bases, and 6 bases had no gene match. The CDR3 DNA follows: TGTGCCAGCAGCCCAGAGGGGGCTGTGAACACTGAAGCTTTCTTT. Translating it yields CASSPEGAVNTEAFF.

This clonotype showed up just a few times. This chain joins TRBV6-5 and TRBJ1-5; TRBD1 is a possible D gene (5 bases). Trimming stripped 5 bases from V and 6 bases from J, with 17 bases between. The germline V gene has CDR1 MNHEY and CDR2 SVGAGI. The CDR3 has 15 residues. The CDR3 protein is CASSPTGGGGQPQHF. The CDR3 DNA follows: TGTGCCAGCAGTCCTACCGGGGGGGGAGGTCAGCCCCAGCATTTT.

This clonotype showed up just a few times. This chain uses TRBV7-9 with TRBJ2-2, with 10 nucleotides matching TRBD1. CDR3 size: 16 residues. Germline V gene sequence: CDR1 SEHNR, CDR2 FQNEAQ (reference sequence). With 4 bases clipped from V and 3 bases from J, the junction kept 5 bases outside the gene matches. This CDR3 is CASSSRTGGHTGELFF. Here the CDR3 DNA reads TGTGCCAGCAGCTCCAGGACAGGGGGGCACACCGGGGAGCTGTTTTTT.

This clonotype was observed a handful of times. The chain couples TRBV10-3 to TRBJ2-3; 10 nucleotides agree with TRBD2. This CDR3 contains 16 residues. Germline CDR1 and CDR2: ENHRY and SYGVKD. V was clipped by 4 bases and J by 4 bases; unmatched bases: 8. The CDR3 DNA reads TGTGCCATCAGTGGGCCGGGACTAGCGAGCGCAGATACGCAGTATTTT. It is translated as CAISGPGLASADTQYF.

The CDR3 here is CASSKGGPGTYTGELFF. Written as DNA, the CDR3 is TGTGCCAGCAGCAAAGGGGGACCTGGCACATACACCGGGGAGCTGTTTTTT. This sequence joins TRBV21-1 and TRBJ2-2; TRBD1 was called by the table and not checked on the DNA. TRBV21-1 corresponds to a pseudogene. This CDR3 has 17 residues.

This clonotype was found many times. The rearrangement uses TRBV5-1 and TRBJ1-2; possibly TRBD1 for D (6 bases). V lost 5 bases and J lost 4, with 15 bases in between. The germline V gene encodes CDR1 SGHRS and CDR2 YFSETQ. The CDR3 consists of 14 residues. In DNA, the CDR3 is TGCGCCAGCAGTCCCCGAACGGGGGCCTATGGCTACACCTTC. Residues: CASSPRTGAYGYTF.

This clonotype was observed at least ten times. The chain carries TRBV3-1 and TRBJ2-2; D unresolved. Trimming took 3 bases from V and 0 from J, leaving 8 bases between them. Germline V gene lookup returns CDR1 LGHDT and CDR2 YNNKEL (reference sequence). The CDR3 sequence is 15 residues long. The CDR3 DNA reads as TGTGCCAGCAGCCACCGGGCGGCGAACACCGGGGAGCTGTTTTTT. This gives the protein CASSHRAANTGELFF.

Ten or more counts support this clonotype. The DNA of the CDR3 is TGCGCCAGCAGTCCATTAAGACTAGCGGGTATTGAGCAGTTCTTC. Its translation: CASSPLRLAGIEQFF. The chain recombines TRBV5-1 with TRBJ2-1; TRBD2 matches at 10 bases. CDR1 is SGHRS, CDR2 YFSETQ, per germline. The CDR3 has 15 amino acids. V dropped 5 bases and J dropped 9; count of bases not matched to a gene: 11.

The chain links TRBV11-2 to TRBJ2-5; D may be TRBD2 (6 bases). CDR3 length: 14 residues. Trimming took off 5 bases at V and 7 bases at J, with 17 bases between the two ends. The germline V gene encodes CDR1 SGHAT and CDR2 FQNNGV. This CDR3 reads CASSLIAASGTQYF. Written as DNA, the CDR3 is TGTGCCAGCAGCCTCATAGCGGCATCGGGGACCCAGTACTTC.

This clonotype was observed many times. J is TRBJ2-5 and V is TRBV5-5, with D perhaps matching TRBD2 (7 bases). Trimming removed 3 bases at V and 4 bases at J, with 19 bases between. Germline assignment: CDR1 SGHKS and CDR2 YYEKEE (reference sequence). CDR3 length: 16 residues. For the CDR3, the DNA is TGTGCCAGCAGCTGGGGGGGCGCCCCTAGTTCAGAGACCCAGTACTTC. This codes for CASSWGGAPSSETQYF. Full variable domain (rest looked up from reference TRBV5-5 and TRBJ2-5): DAGVTQSPTHLIKTRGQQVTLRCSPISGHKSVSWYQQVLGQGPQFIFQYYEKEERGRGNFPDRFSARQFPNYSSELNVNALLLGDSALYLCASSWGGAPSSETQYFGPGTRLLVL.

The rearrangement links TRBV20-1 to TRBJ2-5, with D possibly being TRBD2 (6 bases). CDR3 length: 12 amino acids. Trimming cost V 3 bases and J 5 bases, with 10 bases left between them. Germline V gene lookup returns CDR1 DFQATT and CDR2 SNEGSKA (reference sequence). CDR3 in DNA: TGCAGTGCTAGTCAGGGACTGGAGACCCAGTACTTC. It specifies CSASQGLETQYF.

The chain carries TRBV9 and TRBJ2-7; tentatively, D is TRBD1 (6 bases). Between the trimmed V and J ends, which lost 2 bases and 5 bases, there was a span of 14 bases. Per germline, CDR1 SGDLS and CDR2 YYNGEE. CDR3 length equals 14 residues. CDR3 region: CASSVGTLGDEQYF. CDR3 sequence (DNA): TGTGCCAGCAGCGTTGGGACACTGGGGGACGAGCAGTACTTC. Complete variable domain (other parts from reference TRBV9 and TRBJ2-7): DSGVTQTPKHLITATGQRVTLRCSPRSGDLSVYWYQQSLDQGLQFLIQYYNGEERAKGNILERFSAQQFPDLHSELNLSSLELGDSALYFCASSVGTLGDEQYFGPGTRLTVT.

This clonotype occurred many times. The chain combines TRBV6-5 with TRBJ1-4; D is unresolved. Trimming pared 6 bases from V and 5 bases from J, leaving 10 bases between. This CDR3 is built from 13 residues. Germline CDR1 and CDR2: MNHEY and SVGAGI. CDR3: CASSPLGNEKLFF. The CDR3 DNA reads TGTGCCAGCAGCCCCCTAGGGAATGAAAAACTGTTTTTT.

This clonotype was recorded many times. The DNA for the CDR3 is TGTGCCAGCAGCCAAGGACTTGATCCGTCCGGGACAGCCGATAATTCACCCCTCCACTTT. The encoded protein is CASSQGLDPSGTADNSPLHF. This chain connects TRBV4-2 to TRBJ1-6, with 7 positions matching TRBD1. The CDR3 length is 20 residues. Looked up from germline, CDR1 is LGHNA and CDR2 is YNFKEQ. The V gene end was trimmed by 1 base and the J gene end by 5 bases; junction bases not matched to a gene: 17.

The rearrangement links TRBV7-9 to TRBJ2-2; D remains unclear. The CDR3 spans 13 residues. Germline V gene data show CDR1 as SEHNR and CDR2 as FQNEAQ (reference sequence). Trimming stripped 7 bases from V and 1 base from J, with 7 bases between. DNA of the CDR3: TGTGCCAGCAATAAGCTGAACACCGGGGAGCTGTTTTTT. Translation gives CASNKLNTGELFF.

The J gene is TRBJ1-1, the V gene TRBV5-6; D call uncertain. Germline CDR1 is SGHDT and CDR2 is YYEEEE. CDR3 length equals 11 residues. The V end was cut by 0 bases, the J end by 8 bases, with 5 bases between. The CDR3 DNA follows: TGTGCCAGCAGCTTGGCGGTGGAAGCTTTCTTT. Translated: CASSLAVEAFF. Filled out from reference TRBV5-6 and TRBJ1-1, the complete variable domain reads DAGVTQSPTHLIKTRGQQVTLRCSPKSGHDTVSWYQQALGQGPQFIFQYYEEEERQRGNFPDRFSGHQFPNYSSELNVNALLLGDSALYLCASSLAVEAFFGQGTRLTVV.

The gene calls are TRBV7-2 and TRBJ1-5, with D uncertain. The germline V and J ends were trimmed by 5 bases and 1 base, with 12 bases remaining between them. Germline loops: CDR1 SGHTA, CDR2 FQGNSA. The CDR3 sequence is 15 residues long. CDR3: CASSPDGRSNQPQHF. In DNA, the CDR3 is TGTGCCAGCAGCCCGGACGGACGAAGCAATCAGCCCCAGCATTTT.

This clonotype was observed at least ten times. The chain uses TRBV10-3 and TRBJ2-7; D possibly corresponds to TRBD2 (5 bases). Germline V CDR1 and CDR2: ENHRY, SYGVKD. V gave up 0 bases and J gave up 0 bases, with 9 bases separating them. The CDR3 has 15 residues. The DNA for the CDR3 is TGTGCCATCAGTGAGTCTCCCGGGAACTCCTACGAGCAGTACTTC. It codes for CAISESPGNSYEQYF.

Many counts were recorded for this clonotype. The chain combines TRBV10-3 with TRBJ2-4; D gene ambiguous. The CDR3 contains 15 residues. V lost 2 bases to trimming and J lost 0 bases, with 8 bases between them. The germline gives CDR1 ENHRY, CDR2 SYGVKD. The DNA for the CDR3 is TGTGCCATCAGTGAGGGTCAGGTAGCCAAAAACATTCAGTACTTC. Translation gives CAISEGQVAKNIQYF.

In its sample, this clonotype was seen many times. At one of its ends the junction is not consistent with the germline gene, which may arise from a read error. This sequence joins TRBV4-2 and TRBJ1-1; the match to TRBD1 covers 9 bases. Germline V gene data show CDR1 as LGHNA and CDR2 as YNFKEQ. The length of the CDR3 is 19 residues. The CDR3 DNA reads as TGTGCCAGCAGTCAAGAGGAAGACAGGGGGTCTTCCATGAACACTGAAGCTTTCTTT. Amino acids: CASSQEEDRGSSMNTEAFF.

This clonotype was recorded many times. The chain combines TRBV5-1 with TRBJ2-7; D unclear. The CDR3 is 14 residues long. The V and J ends lost 1 base and 2 bases respectively, with 10 bases between them. Germline V gene data show CDR1 as SGHRS and CDR2 as YFSETQ. This CDR3 is CASSLFGGAYEQYF. The CDR3 DNA reads as TGCGCCAGCAGCTTGTTTGGCGGAGCCTACGAGCAGTACTTC.

This clonotype was recorded at least ten times. The chain links TRBV3-1 to TRBJ2-7, with TRBD2 as a possible D gene (6 bases). The CDR3 has 15 amino acids. Trimming shortened V by 1 base and J by 3 bases, and 13 bases separated the two germline ends. Germline lookup yields CDR1 LGHDT and CDR2 YNNKEL (reference sequence). DNA of the CDR3: TGTGCCAGCAGCCAAGGGGGGGACCCCGGCTACGAGCAGTACTTC. Its translation is CASSQGGDPGYEQYF.

This sequence joins TRBV5-1 and TRBJ2-7; unclear D gene. The CDR3 consists of 13 residues. Germline assignment: CDR1 SGHRS and CDR2 YFSETQ. V lost 0 bases and J 6 bases, leaving 10 bases between the germline ends. This CDR3 reads CASSLASTAEQYF. The CDR3 DNA is TGCGCCAGCAGCTTGGCCTCGACGGCCGAGCAGTACTTC.

This clonotype was detected many times. The rearrangement uses TRBV28 and TRBJ1-1; D perhaps matches TRBD1 (6 bases). The CDR3 is 19 amino acids. Germline V gene sequence: CDR1 MDHEN, CDR2 SYDVKM. Trimming removed 2 bases from V and 3 bases from J, with 25 bases in between. The CDR3 DNA follows: TGTGCCAGCAGTTTAAGTCGGGGGCTAGGCACCCTGGCGGACACTGAAGCTTTCTTT. Protein sequence: CASSLSRGLGTLADTEAFF.

The V and J genes are TRBV12-3 or TRBV12-4 and TRBJ1-2, with no clear D. This CDR3 is built from 14 residues. V was pared by 3 bases and J by 0 bases, with 8 bases between. The CDR3 is CASSFGLANYGYTF. The CDR3 DNA sequence: TGTGCCAGCAGTTTTGGGCTAGCTAACTATGGCTACACCTTC.

This clonotype appeared a few times. V is TRBV12-3 or TRBV12-4 and J is TRBJ1-1, with unresolved D. V gave up 5 bases and J gave up 1 base, with 17 bases separating them. The CDR3 extends over 16 amino acids. The CDR3 DNA reads as TGTGCCAGCAGTAGAAGTAGGGCAGGAAGGAACACTGAAGCTTTCTTT. Protein sequence: CASSRSRAGRNTEAFF.

The chain couples TRBV6-5 to TRBJ2-3; 7 bases match TRBD1. V shed 0 bases, J shed 8 bases, and the junction held 11 bases outside the gene matches. This CDR3 is built from 16 residues. Germline lookup yields CDR1 MNHEY and CDR2 SVGAGI. In nucleotides, the CDR3 is TGTGCCAGCAGTTACTCCGGGACAGCGGTTCAGCTTACGCAGTATTTT. It translates to CASSYSGTAVQLTQYF.